The 2 T cell receptor beta chains given below trace back to one sample, sequenced in a study of T cell responses to AZD1222 COVID-19 vaccine. Data came from immunoSEQ multiplex PCR; TCRdb stores just in-frame clones and leaves some out. The data show roughly 99,000 clones, with about nine tenths seen just once and 3.5% to 4.5% held by the top ten. Source: peripheral blood, taken on day 0 of AZD1222 vaccination. The receptors shown here come from an adult in good health.

The CDR3 bases are TGCGCCACCAGGGATGCCAACACAGATACGCAGTATTTT. Its protein is CATRDANTDTQYF. The chain combines TRBV4-1 with TRBJ2-3; D is possibly TRBD1 (5 bases). CDR3 size: 13 residues. Germline lookup yields CDR1 MGHRA and CDR2 YSYEKL. V lost 10 bases and J 2 bases, leaving 13 bases between the germline ends.

This clone was picked up a small number of times. V is TRBV14 and J is TRBJ1-2; D is possibly TRBD1 (5 bases). The CDR3 is 11 amino acids. Per germline, CDR1 SGHDN and CDR2 FVKESK. V was shortened by 6 bases and J by 4 bases, with 6 bases between the two germline ends. CDR3 loop: CASRGTYGYTF. In DNA form, the CDR3 reads TGTGCCAGCAGGGGGACCTATGGCTACACCTTC.